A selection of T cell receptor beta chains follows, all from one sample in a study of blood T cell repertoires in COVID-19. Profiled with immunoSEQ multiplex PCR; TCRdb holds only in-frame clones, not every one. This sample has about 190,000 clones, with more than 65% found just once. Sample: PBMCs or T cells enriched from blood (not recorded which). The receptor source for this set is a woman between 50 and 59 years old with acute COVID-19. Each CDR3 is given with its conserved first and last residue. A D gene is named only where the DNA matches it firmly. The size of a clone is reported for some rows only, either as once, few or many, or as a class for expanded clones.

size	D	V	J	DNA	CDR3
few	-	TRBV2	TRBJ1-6	TGTGCCAGCAGTGTTAGCTCCTATAATTCACCCCTCCACTTT	CASSVSSYNSPLHF
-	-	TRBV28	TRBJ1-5	TGTGCCAGCAGTTTACCCTCGACACGGCCCCAGCATTTT	CASSLPSTRPQHF
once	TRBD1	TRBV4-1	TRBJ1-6	TGCGCCAGCAGGGGACAGGCCGTTACCTATAATTCACCCCTCCACTTT	CASRGQAVTYNSPLHF
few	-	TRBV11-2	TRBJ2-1	TGTGCCAGCAGCTTAGCCGCTCAGGGTGGGGAGCAGTTCTTC	CASSLAAQGGEQFF
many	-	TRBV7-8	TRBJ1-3	TGTGCCAGCAGCTTAGCGGCAGACTCTGGAAACACCATATATTTT	CASSLAADSGNTIYF
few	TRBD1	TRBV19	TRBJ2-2	TGTGCCAGTAGGGACGGACAGGGGCACACCGGGGAGCTGTTTTTT	CASRDGQGHTGELFF
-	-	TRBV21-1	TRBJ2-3	TGTGCCAGCAGCAAACTCAAAGGACTAGAATATACAGATACGCAGTATTTT	CASSKLKGLEYTDTQYF
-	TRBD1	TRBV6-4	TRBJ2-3	TGTGCCAGCAGACGGACAAGGGACAGCTACACAGATACGCAGTATTTT	CASRRTRDSYTDTQYF
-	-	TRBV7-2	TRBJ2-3	TGTGCCAGCAGCTTAGAGGTGAGGGATACGCAGTATTTT	CASSLEVRDTQYF
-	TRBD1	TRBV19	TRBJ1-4	TGTGCCAGTAATGGACAGGGGCCTACGGCATCCGCAACTAATGAAAAACTGTTTTTT	CASNGQGPTASATNEKLFF
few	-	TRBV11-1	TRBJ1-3	TGTGCCAGCAGCCCATCTACAGGGTACGGAAACACCATATATTTT	CASSPSTGYGNTIYF
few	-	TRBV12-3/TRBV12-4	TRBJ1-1	TGTGCCAGCGAAGGGGCGAGCACTGAAGCTTTCTTT	CASEGASTEAFF
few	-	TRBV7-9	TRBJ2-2	TGTGCCAGCAGCAGGGGACTTGAGAACGCCGGGGAGCTGTTTTTT	CASSRGLENAGELFF
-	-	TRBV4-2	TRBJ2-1	TGTGCCAGCAGCCAAGACGCGGGGATCTCCTACAATGAGCAGTTCTTC	CASSQDAGISYNEQFF
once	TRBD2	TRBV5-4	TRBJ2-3	TGTGCCAGCAGCTTGGGTACTAGCGGGGGGGCAGATACGCAGTATTTT	CASSLGTSGGADTQYF
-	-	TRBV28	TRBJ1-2	TGTGCCAGCAGCGACGGAGGGGACTATGGCTACACCTTC	CASSDGGDYGYTF
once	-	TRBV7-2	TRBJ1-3	TGTGCCAGCAGCGGGAGCGGAAACACCATATATTTT	CASSGSGNTIYF
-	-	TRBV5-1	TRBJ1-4	TGCGCCAGCAGCTTCCAGGGTTCAACTAATGAAAAACTGTTTTTT	CASSFQGSTNEKLFF
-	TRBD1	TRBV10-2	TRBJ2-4	TGCGCCAGCCGAGATTTTACAGGGGCTCTAGCCAAAAACATTCAGTACTTC	CASRDFTGALAKNIQYF
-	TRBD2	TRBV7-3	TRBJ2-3	TGTGCCAGCAGCCCCGGCGTAGCGGGGTTCTTGGGTCCGCAGTATTTT	CASSPGVAGFLGPQYF
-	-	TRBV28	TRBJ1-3	TGTGCCAGCAGCTTCACAGGCTTCTCTGGAAACACCATATATTTT	CASSFTGFSGNTIYF
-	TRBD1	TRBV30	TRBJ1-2	TGTGCCCTCACCCGGGACAGGGGGCAAGGTGGCTACACCTTC	CALTRDRGQGGYTF
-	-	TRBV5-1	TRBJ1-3	TGCGCCAGCAGCTTCCAGGGAAACACCATATATTTT	CASSFQGNTIYF
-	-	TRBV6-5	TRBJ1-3	TGTGCCAGCAGCCCCGGGAGTTATGGAAACACCATATATTTT	CASSPGSYGNTIYF
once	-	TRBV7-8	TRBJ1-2	TGTGCCAGCAGCTTAGGAGGGTCTAACTATGGCTACACCTTC	CASSLGGSNYGYTF
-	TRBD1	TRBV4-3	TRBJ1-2	TGCGCCAGCAGGCCGGCACAGGGGGCAGGATATGGCTACACCTTC	CASRPAQGAGYGYTF
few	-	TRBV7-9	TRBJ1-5	TGTGCCAGCAGCTTAGGAGTTCAGCCCCAGCATTTT	CASSLGVQPQHF
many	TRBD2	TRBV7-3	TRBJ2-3	TGTGCCAGCAGCTTAATAGGGCTAGCGGGGACAGATACGCAGTATTTT	CASSLIGLAGTDTQYF
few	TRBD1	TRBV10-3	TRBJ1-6	TGTGCCATCAGCGACAGGGACGGCGGACCCCTCCACTTT	CAISDRDGGPLHF
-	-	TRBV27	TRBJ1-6	TGTGCCAGCAGTCCCTCTTGGGTGGCGGATAATTCACCCCTCCACTTT	CASSPSWVADNSPLHF
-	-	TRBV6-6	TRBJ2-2	TGTGCCAGCAGTGCTGACTACCCCACTTACGGGGAGCTGTTTTTT	CASSADYPTYGELFF
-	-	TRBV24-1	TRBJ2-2	TGTGCCACCAGTGATTCCGACAGCGTGAACACCGGGGAGCTGTTTTTT	CATSDSDSVNTGELFF
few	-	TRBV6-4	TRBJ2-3	TGTGCCAGCAGTGACTCGGGACTGGAGTCAGATACGCAGTATTTT	CASSDSGLESDTQYF
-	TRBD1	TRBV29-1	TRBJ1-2	TGCAGCGTCAATGACAGGGCTAACTATGGCTACACCTTC	CSVNDRANYGYTF
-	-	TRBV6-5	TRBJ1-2	TGTGCCAGCAGCCCCCTGGGAGGGGTTCATGGCTACACCTTC	CASSPLGGVHGYTF
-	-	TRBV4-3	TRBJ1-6	TGCGCCAGCAGCCAAGAACACAAGTCGTTTAATTCACCCCTCCACTTT	CASSQEHKSFNSPLHF
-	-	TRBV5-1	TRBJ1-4	TGCGCCAGCAGCTTGGCGGAACGGACTGGGCTGTTTTTT	CASSLAERTGLFF
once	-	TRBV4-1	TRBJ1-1	TGCGCCAGCGCGAAACGGGGGAACACTGAAGCTTTCTTT	CASAKRGNTEAFF
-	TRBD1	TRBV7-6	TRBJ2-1	TGTGCCAGCAGCTCTCGACAGGGGGGCGTAAATGAGCAGTTCTTC	CASSSRQGGVNEQFF
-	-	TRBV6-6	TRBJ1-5	TGTGCCAGCTATGGGGGGAGACTTAATCAGCCCCAGCATTTT	CASYGGRLNQPQHF
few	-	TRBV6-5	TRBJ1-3	TGTGCCAGCGGACAAGGGGTTGGAAACACCATATATTTT	CASGQGVGNTIYF
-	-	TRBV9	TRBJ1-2	TGTGCCAGCAGCGAGACCCCGGGTGGCTATGGCTACACCTTC	CASSETPGGYGYTF
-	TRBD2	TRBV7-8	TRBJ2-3	TGTGCCAGCAGCTTCCGCGGGCGGGGGAGCACAGATACGCAGTATTTT	CASSFRGRGSTDTQYF
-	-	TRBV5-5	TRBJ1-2	TGTGCCAGCATGCGGGACTATGGCTACACCTTC	CASMRDYGYTF
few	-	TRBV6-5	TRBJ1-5	TGTGCCAGCAGTTACGGTAGTGGTGGCAATCAGCCCCAGCATTTT	CASSYGSGGNQPQHF